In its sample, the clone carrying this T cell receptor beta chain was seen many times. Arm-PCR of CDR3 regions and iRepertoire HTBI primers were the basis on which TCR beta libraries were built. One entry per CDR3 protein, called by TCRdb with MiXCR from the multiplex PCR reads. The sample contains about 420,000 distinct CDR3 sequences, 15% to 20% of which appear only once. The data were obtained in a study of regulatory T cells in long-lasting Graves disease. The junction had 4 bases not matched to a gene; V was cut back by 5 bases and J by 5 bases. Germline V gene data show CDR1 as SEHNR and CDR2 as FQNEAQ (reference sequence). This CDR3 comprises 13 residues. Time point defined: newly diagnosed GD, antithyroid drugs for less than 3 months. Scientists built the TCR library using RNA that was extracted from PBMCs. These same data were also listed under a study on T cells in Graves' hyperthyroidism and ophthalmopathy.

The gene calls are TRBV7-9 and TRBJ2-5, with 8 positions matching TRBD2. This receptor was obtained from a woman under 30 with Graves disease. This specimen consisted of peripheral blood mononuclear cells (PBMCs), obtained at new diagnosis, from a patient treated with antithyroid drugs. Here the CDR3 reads CASSQGLGETQYF. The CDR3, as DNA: TGTGCCAGCAGCCAGGGACTAGGGGAGACCCAGTACTTC.